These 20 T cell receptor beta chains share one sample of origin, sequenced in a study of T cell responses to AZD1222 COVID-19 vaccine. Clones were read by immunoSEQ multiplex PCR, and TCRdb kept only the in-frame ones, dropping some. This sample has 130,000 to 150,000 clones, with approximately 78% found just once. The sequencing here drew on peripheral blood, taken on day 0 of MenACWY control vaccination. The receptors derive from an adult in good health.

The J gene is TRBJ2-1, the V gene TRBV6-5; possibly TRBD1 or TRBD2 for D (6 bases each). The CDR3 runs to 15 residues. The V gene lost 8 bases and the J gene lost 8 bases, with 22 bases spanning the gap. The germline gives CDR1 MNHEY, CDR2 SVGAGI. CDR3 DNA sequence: TGTGCCAGCTCTAGGGCAGGGGTGAGGGGGGATGAGCAGTTCTTC. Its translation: CASSRAGVRGDEQFF.

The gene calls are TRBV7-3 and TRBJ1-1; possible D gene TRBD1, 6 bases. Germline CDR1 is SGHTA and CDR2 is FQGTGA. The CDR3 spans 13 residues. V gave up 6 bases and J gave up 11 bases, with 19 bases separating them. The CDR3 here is CASRANWGAEAFF. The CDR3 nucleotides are TGTGCCAGCAGGGCGAACTGGGGGGCAGAGGCTTTCTTT. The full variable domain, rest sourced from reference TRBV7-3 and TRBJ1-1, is GAGVSQTPSNKVTEKGKYVELRCDPISGHTALYWYRQSLGQGPEFLIYFQGTGAADDSGLPNDRFFAVRPEGSVSTLKIQRTERGDSAVYLCASRANWGAEAFFGQGTRLTVV.

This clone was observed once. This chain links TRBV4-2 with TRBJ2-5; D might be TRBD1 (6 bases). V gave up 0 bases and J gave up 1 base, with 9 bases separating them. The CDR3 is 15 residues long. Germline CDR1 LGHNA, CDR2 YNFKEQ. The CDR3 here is CASSQEGAGQETQYF. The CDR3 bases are TGTGCCAGCAGCCAAGAGGGGGCAGGCCAAGAGACCCAGTACTTC.

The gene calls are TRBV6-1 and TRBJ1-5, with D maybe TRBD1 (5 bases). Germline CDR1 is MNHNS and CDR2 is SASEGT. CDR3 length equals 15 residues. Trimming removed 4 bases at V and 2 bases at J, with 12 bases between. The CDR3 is CASSGAGLGNQPQHF. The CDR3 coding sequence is TGTGCCAGCAGTGGAGCAGGGCTAGGCAATCAGCCCCAGCATTTT.

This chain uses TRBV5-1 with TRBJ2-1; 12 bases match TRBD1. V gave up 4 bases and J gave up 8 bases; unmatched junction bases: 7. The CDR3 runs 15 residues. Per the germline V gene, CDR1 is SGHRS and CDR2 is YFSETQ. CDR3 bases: TGCGCCAGCAGCAAACCGGGACAGGGGGCCTATGAGCAGTTCTTC. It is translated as CASSKPGQGAYEQFF.

DNA of the CDR3: TGTGCCAGCAGCGTAGCTGGGGTAATGAATGAAAAACTGTTTTTT. As protein: CASSVAGVMNEKLFF. The V and J genes are TRBV9 and TRBJ1-4, with no clear D. V was shortened by 0 bases and J by 5 bases, with 11 bases between the two germline ends. Germline V CDR1 and CDR2: SGDLS, YYNGEE. This CDR3 is built from 15 residues.

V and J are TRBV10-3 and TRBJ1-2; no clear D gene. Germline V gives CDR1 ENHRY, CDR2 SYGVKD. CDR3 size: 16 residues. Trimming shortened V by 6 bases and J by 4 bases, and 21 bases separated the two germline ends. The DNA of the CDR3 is TGTGCCATCAGCGACCAGCCTTCGACAAGACGCTATGGCTACACCTTC. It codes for CAISDQPSTRRYGYTF.

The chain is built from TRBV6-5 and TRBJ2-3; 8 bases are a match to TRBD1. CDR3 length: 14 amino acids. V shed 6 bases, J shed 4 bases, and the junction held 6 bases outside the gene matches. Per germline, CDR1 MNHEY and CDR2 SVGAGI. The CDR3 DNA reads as TGTGCCAGCAGACCGGGACAGGCGGCAGATACGCAGTATTTT. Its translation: CASRPGQAADTQYF.

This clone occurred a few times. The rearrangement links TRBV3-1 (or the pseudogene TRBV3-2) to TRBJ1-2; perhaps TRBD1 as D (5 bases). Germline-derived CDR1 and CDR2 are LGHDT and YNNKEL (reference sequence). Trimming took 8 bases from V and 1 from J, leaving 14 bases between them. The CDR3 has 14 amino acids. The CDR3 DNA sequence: TGTGCCAGCGGTACCGACCAGGGTAACTATGGCTACACCTTC. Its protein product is CASGTDQGNYGYTF.

Here the CDR3 reads CASSLAPRGGEKLFF. For the CDR3, the DNA is TGTGCCAGCAGCTTAGCGCCCAGGGGCGGCGAAAAACTGTTTTTT. The J gene is TRBJ1-4, the V gene TRBV7-9, with D perhaps TRBD1 (6 bases). Trimming pared 0 bases from V and 8 bases from J, leaving 13 bases between. Germline CDR1 SEHNR, CDR2 FQNEAQ (reference sequence). The CDR3 spans 15 residues.

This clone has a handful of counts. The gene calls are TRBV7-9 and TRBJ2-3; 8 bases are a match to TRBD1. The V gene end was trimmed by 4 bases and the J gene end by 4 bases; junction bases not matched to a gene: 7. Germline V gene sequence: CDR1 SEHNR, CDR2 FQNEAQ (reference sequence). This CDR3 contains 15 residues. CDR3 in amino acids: CASSSLGRGPDTQYF. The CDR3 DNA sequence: TGTGCCAGCAGCTCCCTGGGCAGGGGGCCAGATACGCAGTATTTT.

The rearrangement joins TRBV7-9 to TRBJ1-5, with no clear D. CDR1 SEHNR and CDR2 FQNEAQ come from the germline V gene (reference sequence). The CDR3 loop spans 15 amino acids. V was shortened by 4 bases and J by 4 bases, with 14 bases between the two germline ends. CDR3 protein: CASSSGSTWNQPQHF. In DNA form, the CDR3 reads TGTGCCAGCAGCTCAGGAAGCACCTGGAATCAGCCCCAGCATTTT.

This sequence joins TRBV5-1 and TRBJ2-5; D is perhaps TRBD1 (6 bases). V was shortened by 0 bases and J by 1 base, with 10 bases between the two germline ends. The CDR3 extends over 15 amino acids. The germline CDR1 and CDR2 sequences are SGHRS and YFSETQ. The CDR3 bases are TGCGCCAGCAGCTTGGAGGGGGATTTCCAAGAGACCCAGTACTTC. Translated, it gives CASSLEGDFQETQYF.

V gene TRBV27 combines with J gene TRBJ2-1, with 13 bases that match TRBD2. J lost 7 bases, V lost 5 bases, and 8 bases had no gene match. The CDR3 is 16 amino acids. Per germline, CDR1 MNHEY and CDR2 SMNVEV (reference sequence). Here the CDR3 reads CASSRTSGGARNEQFF. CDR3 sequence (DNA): TGTGCCAGCAGTCGTACTAGCGGGGGGGCGCGGAATGAGCAGTTCTTC.

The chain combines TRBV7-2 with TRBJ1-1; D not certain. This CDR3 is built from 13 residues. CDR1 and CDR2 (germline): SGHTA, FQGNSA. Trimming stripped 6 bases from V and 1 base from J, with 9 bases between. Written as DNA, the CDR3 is TGTGCCAGCAGGCAGACTCAGAACACTGAAGCTTTCTTT. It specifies CASRQTQNTEAFF.

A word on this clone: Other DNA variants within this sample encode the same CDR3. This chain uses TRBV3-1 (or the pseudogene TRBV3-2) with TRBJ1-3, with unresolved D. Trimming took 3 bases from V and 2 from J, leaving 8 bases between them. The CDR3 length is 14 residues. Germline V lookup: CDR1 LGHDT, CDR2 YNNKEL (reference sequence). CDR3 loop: CASSQGRAGNTIYF. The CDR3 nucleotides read TGTGCCAGCAGCCAGGGAAGGGCTGGAAACACCATATATTTT.

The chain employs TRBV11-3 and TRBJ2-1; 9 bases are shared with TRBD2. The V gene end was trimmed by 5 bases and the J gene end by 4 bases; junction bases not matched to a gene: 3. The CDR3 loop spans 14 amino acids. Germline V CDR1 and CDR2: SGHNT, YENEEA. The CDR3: CASSERGAYNEQFF. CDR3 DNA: TGTGCCAGCAGCGAGCGGGGGGCGTACAATGAGCAGTTCTTC.

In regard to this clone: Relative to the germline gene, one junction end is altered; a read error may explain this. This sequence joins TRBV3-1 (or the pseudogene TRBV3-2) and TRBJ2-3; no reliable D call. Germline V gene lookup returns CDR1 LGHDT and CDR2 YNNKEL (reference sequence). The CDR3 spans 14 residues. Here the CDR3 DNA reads TGTGTCAGCAGCAACTTGCGCAGCACAGATACGCAGTATTTT. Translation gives CVSSNLRSTDTQYF.

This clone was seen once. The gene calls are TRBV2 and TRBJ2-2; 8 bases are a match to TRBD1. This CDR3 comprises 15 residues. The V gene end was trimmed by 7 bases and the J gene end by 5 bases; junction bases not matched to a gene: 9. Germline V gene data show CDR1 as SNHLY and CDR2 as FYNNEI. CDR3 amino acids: CASTFYRGNTGELFF. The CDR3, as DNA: TGTGCCAGCACATTCTACAGGGGGAATACCGGGGAGCTGTTTTTT.

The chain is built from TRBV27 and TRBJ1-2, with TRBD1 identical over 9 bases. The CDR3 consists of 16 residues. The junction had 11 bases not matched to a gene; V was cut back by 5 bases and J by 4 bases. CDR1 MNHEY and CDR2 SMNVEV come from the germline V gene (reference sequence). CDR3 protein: CASSKGTGLLGYGYTF. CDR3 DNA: TGTGCCAGCAGTAAAGGGACAGGGCTGCTAGGCTATGGCTACACCTTC.